This T cell receptor (beta chain) was retrieved from a study of vaccination and CD4 T cells after COVID-19. Concerning this clonotype itself: Antigen unknown.

The V and J ends lost 6 bases and 3 bases respectively, with 13 bases between them. The germline CDR1 and CDR2 sequences are SGHRS and YFSETQ. This CDR3 has 14 amino acids. Notes on the study in general: Clonotypes reactive to SARS-CoV-2 had a median that went up from 21 to 38, but not significantly.

CD4+ T cells that had been cultured provided DNA sequenced with the Oncomine TCR Beta short-read assay. Cultured CD4+ T cells yielded the extracted genomic DNA. TCRdb reprocessed the PCR reads via MiXCR and lists one record per CDR3 protein. This table holds several thousand distinct CDR3 sequences, approximately 80% found once. The treatment: roughly ten-day PBMC culture with coronavirus spike peptide pools or control peptides (ViraFEST assay). Cells received half-medium changes with fresh IL-2 medium on days 3 and 7. Sequencing was performed on CD4+ T cells from blood, cultured in vitro. V usage is TRBV5-1 and J usage is TRBJ1-3; D perhaps matches TRBD1 (5 bases). The sequence derives from a human donor who had recovered from COVID-19. The CDR3 loop is CASKEGRGGNTIYF. CDR3 DNA sequence: TGCGCCAGCAAGGAGGGGCGCGGTGGAAACACCATATATTTT.